This T cell receptor beta chain was observed in a study of regulatory T cells in long-lasting Graves disease. Study-wide results and caveats: Repertoires from persistent disease leaned toward TRBV28, TRBJ1-2 and TRBJ2-5.

The CDR3 is 15 amino acids. The germline V gene encodes CDR1 SGHTS and CDR2 YDEGEE. The J segment lost 4 bases and the V segment lost 4 bases, leaving 6 bases of the junction unmatched. This clonotype was counted between two and nine times. No antigen is known for it. Time point given: persistent/refractory GD, antithyroid drugs over 5 years with positive TRAb. Following extraction of RNA from PBMCs, that RNA was used to make the TCR library. Construction of the TCR beta libraries employed iRepertoire HTBI primers in conjunction with Arm-PCR of CDR3 regions. TCRdb recomputed calls from the multiplex PCR reads with MiXCR, one row per CDR3 protein. The table lists 400,000 to 500,000 distinct CDR3 sequences, 21% of them singletons, with roughly an eighth in the top ten.

This chain links TRBV5-8 with TRBJ1-2; 11 positions match TRBD1. The sample in question was peripheral blood mononuclear cells (PBMCs), obtained when the disease was refractory, from a patient treated with antithyroid drugs. The TCR comes from a female donor with Graves disease. Written as DNA, the CDR3 is TGTGCCAGCAGCCCGGACAGGGGGCCTGGCTATGGCTACACCTTC. Translated: CASSPDRGPGYGYTF.